The 6 T cell receptor beta chains in this list originate from one sample, sequenced in a study of radiotherapy plus CTLA-4 blockade in lung cancer. Repertoires were generated with immunoSEQ multiplex PCR, while TCRdb's copy carries only in-frame clones and drops some. The data contain around 130,000 clones, about 87% of them singletons. Sequenced material: peripheral blood, taken from a patient treated with radiotherapy plus ipilimumab. These receptors originate from a human donor with non-small cell lung cancer that progressed on radiotherapy plus ipilimumab.

The rearrangement uses TRBV5-1 and TRBJ2-5; D gene unclear. V was pared by 5 bases and J by 2 bases, with 19 bases between. The CDR3 runs 16 residues. The germline V gene encodes CDR1 SGHRS and CDR2 YFSETQ. The CDR3 loop is CASSQYGAGPQETQYF. The CDR3 DNA reads as TGCGCCAGCAGTCAGTATGGCGCAGGACCTCAAGAGACCCAGTACTTC. Full variable domain (outside the CDR3, taken from reference TRBV5-1 and TRBJ2-5): KAGVTQTPRYLIKTRGQQVTLSCSPISGHRSVSWYQQTPGQGLQFLFEYFSETQRNKGNFPGRFSGRQFSNSRSEMNVSTLELGDSALYLCASSQYGAGPQETQYFGPGTRLLVL.

As concerns this clone: The sample carries other DNA sequences with the same CDR3. The CDR3 DNA follows: TGTGCCAGCTCACCCGGAGTGGGTAGCAATCAGCCCCAGCATTTT. Translating gives CASSPGVGSNQPQHF. V gene TRBV18 combines with J gene TRBJ1-5; D ambiguous. The CDR3 has 15 residues. The germline gives CDR1 KGHSH, CDR2 LQKENI. Trimming shortened V by 3 bases and J by 0 bases, and 9 bases separated the two germline ends.

This rearrangement joins TRBV27 to TRBJ1-1; 7 bases match TRBD1. The junction had 6 bases not matched to a gene; V was cut back by 2 bases and J by 0 bases. The CDR3 totals 16 residues. Germline V gene sequence: CDR1 MNHEY, CDR2 SMNVEV (reference sequence). This chain's CDR3 is CASSLNRGNLNTEAFF. CDR3 coding DNA: TGTGCCAGCAGTTTAAACAGGGGTAATCTGAACACTGAAGCTTTCTTT.

The chain recombines TRBV5-1 with TRBJ2-1; TRBD2 matches at 11 bases. The ends lost 6 bases at V and 4 bases at J; junction bases unmatched: 6. Germline V gives CDR1 SGHRS, CDR2 YFSETQ. The CDR3 is 15 residues long. The DNA for the CDR3 is TGCGCCAGCACCATGGGACTAGCGGATTACAATGAGCAGTTCTTC. Translating it yields CASTMGLADYNEQFF.

This clone was found a few times. CDR3 nucleotide sequence: TGTGCCAGTAGTATGGCGGGGTCGGATGAAAAACTGTTTTTT. It specifies CASSMAGSDEKLFF. The chain recombines TRBV19 with TRBJ1-4; D call uncertain. V was shortened by 3 bases and J by 6 bases, with 11 bases between the two germline ends. CDR3 size: 14 residues. Germline CDR1 reads LNHDA; CDR2 reads SQIVND (reference sequence). Full variable domain (remainder filled in from reference TRBV19 and TRBJ1-4): DGGITQSPKYLFRKEGQNVTLSCEQNLNHDAMYWYRQDPGQGLRLIYYSQIVNDFQKGDIAEGYSVSREKKESFPLTVTSAQKNPTAFYLCASSMAGSDEKLFFGSGTQLSVL.

CDR3 sequence: CASSPDLNYGYTF. The CDR3 DNA sequence: TGTGCCAGCTCACCCGACCTTAACTATGGCTACACCTTC. This rearrangement joins TRBV18 to TRBJ1-2, with D hard to call. The V end was cut by 3 bases, the J end by 1 base, with 6 bases between. Germline values: CDR1 KGHSH, CDR2 LQKENI. The CDR3 is made up of 13 amino acids. The full variable domain, in which reference TRBV18 and TRBJ1-2 provide the parts outside the CDR3, is NAGVMQNPRHLVRRRGQEARLRCSPMKGHSHVYWYRQLPEEGLKFMVYLQKENIIDESGMPKERFSAEFPKEGPSILRIQQVVRGDSAAYFCASSPDLNYGYTFGSGTRLTVV.